Below are 3 T cell receptor beta chains sequenced from a single sample in a study of shared clonotypes between healthy human individuals (dated by TCRdb to the early 2020s). Library preparation used the immunoSEQ multiplex PCR assay. This is the immuneACCESS table as TCRdb keeps it, with only in-frame sequences that have V and J called. A part of the clones is gone; compared with another copy, unresolved V genes explain less than half, and the rest is unexplained. Within this sample are about 660,000 clones, with roughly 70% of them counted one time only. The leading ten clones occupy about 1.7% of the sample. The sample comprised memory CD4+ T cells sorted from blood. What the cell subset or site label conveys for this sample: CD45RA-negative fraction. These receptors were obtained from a woman in her twenties or thirties in good health.

J is TRBJ2-5 and V is TRBV7-3; 7 nucleotides align to TRBD2. Per the germline V gene, CDR1 is SGHTA and CDR2 is FQGTGA. The ends lost 5 bases at V and 3 bases at J; junction bases unmatched: 3. CDR3 length equals 13 residues. The CDR3 nucleotides read TGTGCCAGCAGCCCCGGGACTAAAGAGACCCAGTACTTC. It translates to CASSPGTKETQYF.

In this sample, this clone turned up a few times. This chain joins TRBV5-1 and TRBJ2-2; D unresolved. Trimming took off 4 bases at V and 14 bases at J, with 15 bases between the two ends. Germline CDR1 reads SGHRS; CDR2 reads YFSETQ. This CDR3 is built from 12 residues. CDR3 residues: CASSQQTGYLFF. In nucleotides, the CDR3 is TGCGCCAGCAGCCAACAGACCGGCTATCTGTTTTTT.

The chain joins TRBV7-9 to TRBJ1-5, with D possibly matching TRBD1 (6 bases). V dropped 5 bases and J dropped 4 bases, with 9 bases sitting between them. Germline values: CDR1 SEHNR, CDR2 FQNEAQ (reference sequence). The CDR3 runs 13 residues. The CDR3 nucleotides are TGTGCCAGCAGCGCACAGGGAAATCAGCCCCAGCATTTT. Its translation: CASSAQGNQPQHF.